This T cell receptor (beta chain) was found in a study of control samples from healthy donors and cancer patients. TCRdb's table, derived via immunoSEQ multiplex PCR, lists solely in-frame clones and lacks some. The sample comprises 400,000 to 500,000 clones, 90% of which are singletons, and around 6.8% rests with the top ten. The V gene end was trimmed by 2 bases and the J gene end by 2 bases; junction bases not matched to a gene: 8. CDR3 length: 16 residues. Germline V lookup: CDR1 MNHEY, CDR2 SMNVEV (reference sequence). Material: PBMCs. The sequence derives from a man aged 35-49 years with head and neck cancer. The gene calls are TRBV27 and TRBJ1-2; 7 bases are shared with TRBD1. The CDR3 region is CASSLEGATGNYGYTF. CDR3 sequence (DNA): TGTGCCAGCAGTTTAGAGGGCGCGACAGGGAACTATGGCTACACCTTC.